These 19 T cell receptor beta chains share one sample of origin, sequenced in a study of OX40 agonist ivuxolimab in advanced cancers. The repertoire was sequenced with immunoSEQ multiplex PCR; TCRdb's copy has only in-frame clones and lacks some. The sample contains about 35,000 clones, around nine tenths of which appear only once. The sequencing here drew on CD4+ or CD8+ T cells sorted from blood, taken in a trial of the OX40 agonist ivuxolimab. These receptors were taken from an adult with an advanced solid tumor such as melanoma, head and neck, liver or kidney cancer.

The V call is TRBV5-1, the J call TRBJ2-7; a possible D gene is TRBD2 (5 bases). Germline V gene lookup returns CDR1 SGHRS and CDR2 YFSETQ. The CDR3 totals 16 residues. V gave up 0 bases and J gave up 6 bases, with 19 bases separating them. As DNA, the CDR3 is TGCGCCAGCAGCTTGGAAGTCCGGGCGGGTGGAGGCGAGCAGTACTTC. Protein product: CASSLEVRAGGGEQYF.

V is TRBV5-5 and J is TRBJ2-7; 10 nucleotides line up with TRBD1. J lost 3 bases, V lost 4 bases, and 10 bases had no gene match. Germline CDR1 SGHKS, CDR2 YYEKEE (reference sequence). The CDR3 is 16 amino acids. Here the CDR3 DNA reads TGTGCCAGCAGCAAGAACCCCGGGACAGGGGACTACGAGCAGTACTTC. Amino acids: CASSKNPGTGDYEQYF.

The chain links TRBV5-1 to TRBJ1-3; D gene uncertain. Germline values: CDR1 SGHRS, CDR2 YFSETQ. Trimming pared 3 bases from V and 1 base from J, leaving 14 bases between. The CDR3 is 16 amino acids. Written as DNA, the CDR3 is TGCGCCAGCAGCTCCGGTCTTACCTCGTCTGGAAACACCATATATTTT. It is translated as CASSSGLTSSGNTIYF.

This chain joins TRBV16 and TRBJ1-5; possibly TRBD1 for D (6 bases). The CDR3 spans 16 residues. CDR1 and CDR2 from the germline V gene are KGHSY and FQNENV. V was pared by 4 bases and J by 1 base, with 14 bases between. The CDR3 coding sequence is TGTGCCAGCAGCCCTGGGGGGCGGGGAAGCAATCAGCCCCAGCATTTT. Translating it yields CASSPGGRGSNQPQHF. The variable domain in full, completed from reference TRBV16 and TRBJ1-5, reads GEEVAQTPKHLVRGEGQKAKLYCAPIKGHSYVFWYQQVLKNEFKFLISFQNENVFDETGMPKERFSAKCLPNSPCSLEIQATKLEDSAVYFCASSPGGRGSNQPQHFGDGTRLSIL.

The chain joins TRBV28 to TRBJ1-4, with 8 positions matching TRBD1. Germline CDR1 MDHEN, CDR2 SYDVKM. The length of the CDR3 is 15 residues. Trimming cost V 6 bases and J 6 bases; bases outside gene matches: 9. DNA for the CDR3: TGTGCCAGCAGGTTACCGGGACAGGCCGATGAAAAACTGTTTTTT. This codes for CASRLPGQADEKLFF. Supplemented by reference TRBV28 and TRBJ1-4, the full variable domain reads DVKVTQSSRYLVKRTGEKVFLECVQDMDHENMFWYRQDPGLGLRLIYFSYDVKMKEKGDIPEGYSVSREKKERFSLILESASTNQTSMYLCASRLPGQADEKLFFGSGTQLSVL.

The rearrangement joins TRBV7-2 to TRBJ1-2; TRBD1 aligns across 9 bases. Germline values: CDR1 SGHTA, CDR2 FQGNSA. The CDR3 loop spans 14 amino acids. The ends lost 1 base at V and 4 bases at J; junction bases unmatched: 1. CDR3 protein: CASSLDRGPYGYTF. CDR3 nucleotide sequence: TGTGCCAGCAGCTTAGACAGGGGGCCCTATGGCTACACCTTC.

The chain carries TRBV14 and TRBJ2-5, with D maybe TRBD2 (7 bases). The length of the CDR3 is 15 residues. Trimming shortened V by 1 base and J by 2 bases, and 11 bases separated the two germline ends. The germline V gene has CDR1 SGHDN and CDR2 FVKESK. This CDR3 reads CASSQVGGPQETQYF. As DNA, the CDR3 is TGTGCCAGCAGCCAAGTCGGGGGGCCACAAGAGACCCAGTACTTC.

The V gene is TRBV30, the J gene TRBJ1-2; no definite D call. V was trimmed by 0 bases and J by 10 bases, leaving 18 bases between them. The CDR3 loop spans 14 amino acids. Germline V gene sequence: CDR1 GTSNPN, CDR2 SVGIG (reference sequence). CDR3 nucleotide sequence: TGTGCCTGGAGTGTACTTGGCAGTCATATGGACTACACCTTC. Translating gives CAWSVLGSHMDYTF.

The chain has TRBV19 and TRBJ2-3; TRBD1 might be the D (6 bases). The CDR3 covers 14 residues. Trimming took off 4 bases at V and 2 bases at J, with 10 bases between the two ends. In germline, CDR1 is LNHDA, CDR2 SQIVND (reference sequence). The CDR3 sequence: CASSKQGVTDTQYF. The CDR3 coding sequence is TGTGCCAGTAGTAAACAGGGAGTCACAGATACGCAGTATTTT.

V usage is TRBV6-6 and J usage is TRBJ1-3; D is uncertain. Germline V gene data show CDR1 as MNHNY and CDR2 as SVGAGI (reference sequence). The CDR3 covers 15 residues. The ends were cut back, 2 bases at V and 4 bases at J, with 12 bases in the middle. The CDR3 reads CASSYAASTGNTIYF. CDR3 in DNA: TGTGCCAGCAGTTACGCGGCTTCCACAGGAAACACCATATATTTT.

The chain joins TRBV13 to TRBJ2-2; unclear D gene. This CDR3 has 12 amino acids. Trimming shortened V by 1 base and J by 6 bases, and 3 bases separated the two germline ends. Per germline, CDR1 PRHDT and CDR2 FYEKMQ (reference sequence). CDR3 DNA: TGTGCCAGCAGCTTAGCTGCCGGGGAGCTGTTTTTT. Protein: CASSLAAGELFF.

Of note for this clone: A junction boundary mismatches the germline segment, possibly from a read error. This rearrangement joins TRBV2 to TRBJ2-3, with 8 nucleotides matching TRBD1. Germline values: CDR1 SNHLY, CDR2 FYNNEI. The length of the CDR3 is 15 residues. CDR3 DNA sequence: TGTGCCAGCAGCGAAGACAGGGGAGGCGCAGATACGCAGTATTTT. Encoded protein: CASSEDRGGADTQYF.

The gene calls are TRBV25-1 and TRBJ1-1; D not resolved. CDR3 size: 14 residues. Trimming took off 3 bases at V and 6 bases at J, with 14 bases between the two ends. Germline V CDR1 and CDR2: MGHDK, SYGVNS. This CDR3 is CASSETRGNPEAFF. DNA of the CDR3: TGTGCCAGCAGTGAGACGCGGGGTAACCCTGAAGCTTTCTTT.

The chain uses TRBV10-2 and TRBJ2-5, with D unclear. This CDR3 contains 14 residues. Germline CDR1 WSHSY, CDR2 SAAADI. Trimming cost V 6 bases and J 2 bases, with 13 bases left between them. The CDR3 DNA reads TGCGCCAGCAGATTCTTGGGGATTCAAGAGACCCAGTACTTC. Its translation is CASRFLGIQETQYF.

In nucleotides, the CDR3 is TGTGCCAGCAGCCAAGAATGGGACAGGGGGGTTTCAGATACGCAGTATTTT. This translates into CASSQEWDRGVSDTQYF. The V call is TRBV4-2, the J call TRBJ2-3; 11 positions agree with TRBD1. The CDR3 totals 17 residues. The trim removed 0 bases at V and 4 bases at J, leaving 6 bases unmatched. CDR1 and CDR2 from the germline V gene are LGHNA and YNFKEQ.

The chain links TRBV5-1 to TRBJ2-1; D call uncertain. Trimming took off 0 bases at V and 0 bases at J, with 7 bases between the two ends. Germline CDR1 and CDR2: SGHRS and YFSETQ. CDR3 length equals 15 residues. The CDR3 DNA reads TGCGCCAGCAGCTTGGCCCAGAACTCCTACAATGAGCAGTTCTTC. It encodes CASSLAQNSYNEQFF.

The chain is built from TRBV27 and TRBJ2-7; maybe TRBD2 (6 bases). Trimming removed 5 bases at V and 7 bases at J, with 18 bases between. CDR3 length: 14 residues. Germline CDR1 is MNHEY and CDR2 is SMNVEV (reference sequence). CDR3 sequence reads: CASSVYGGLGEQYF. The CDR3 DNA sequence: TGTGCCAGCAGTGTTTACGGGGGACTCGGGGAGCAGTACTTC.

The chain is built from TRBV6-1 and TRBJ2-1; 9 bases are a match to TRBD2. After removal of 7 bases from V and 6 bases from J, the junction contained 7 bases not matched to a gene. CDR3 length equals 14 residues. The germline gives CDR1 MNHNS, CDR2 SASEGT. CDR3 amino acids: CASISQREVNEQFF. CDR3 nucleotides: TGTGCCAGCATAAGTCAGCGGGAGGTCAATGAGCAGTTCTTC.

This chain uses TRBV4-2 with TRBJ1-3; D is unclear. Germline V lookup: CDR1 LGHNA, CDR2 YNFKEQ. CDR3 length: 15 amino acids. V gave up 2 bases and J gave up 1 base, with 9 bases separating them. CDR3 nucleotide sequence: TGTGCCAGCAGCCAAAGTTGGGGATCTGGAAACACCATATATTTT. This encodes CASSQSWGSGNTIYF.